These 21 T cell receptor beta chains were all obtained from the same sample, sequenced in a study of blood T cell repertoires in COVID-19 (TCRdb year 2020). Library construction relied on the immunoSEQ multiplex PCR assay. The table comes from immuneACCESS by way of TCRdb, which keeps in-frame sequences with V and J called. Part of the clones is missing from these tables; in studies checked, under half for an unresolved V gene and the rest for unknown reasons. This sample lists about 290,000 clones; roughly 91% were detected once. The ten largest clones take up over 8.5% of the sample. Sequencing was done on a sample of peripheral blood. The receptors were gathered from a woman aged 25-40 years with COVID-19, enrolled during active disease.

V usage is TRBV6-5 and J usage is TRBJ1-5; D ambiguous. V lost 5 bases, J lost 7 bases, and 9 bases lay in between. Per the germline V gene, CDR1 is MNHEY and CDR2 is SVGAGI. The CDR3 totals 12 residues. The CDR3, as DNA: TGTGCCAGCAGTCTAACCGCCCAGCCCCAGCATTTT. Translated, it gives CASSLTAQPQHF.

V is TRBV10-1 and J is TRBJ2-7; D is possibly TRBD2 (6 bases). Trimming took off 1 base at V and 0 bases at J, with 7 bases between the two ends. This CDR3 is 14 amino acids long. The germline gives CDR1 WNHNN, CDR2 SYGVQD (reference sequence). The CDR3 spells CASSEYGGSYEQYF. The CDR3, as DNA: TGCGCCAGCAGTGAGTACGGGGGCTCCTACGAGCAGTACTTC.

The chain couples TRBV18 to TRBJ1-6; a weak D match, TRBD1 (6 bases). There are 15 residues in the CDR3. The V and J ends lost 3 bases and 8 bases respectively, with 14 bases between them. The germline CDR1 and CDR2 sequences are KGHSH and LQKENI. CDR3 sequence reads: CASSPPGGAHSPLHF. CDR3 DNA sequence: TGTGCCAGCTCACCCCCGGGGGGCGCGCATTCACCCCTCCACTTT.

The V gene is TRBV5-1, the J gene TRBJ1-6; 9 bases agree with TRBD1. Losses at the gene ends were 4 bases for V and 5 bases for J; bases not matched to a gene: 4. This CDR3 has 15 residues. Germline V gene lookup returns CDR1 SGHRS and CDR2 YFSETQ. CDR3: CASSQQGANNSPLHF. CDR3 DNA sequence: TGCGCCAGCAGCCAACAGGGGGCCAATAATTCACCCCTCCACTTT.

This rearrangement joins TRBV4-1 to TRBJ2-4; 16 nucleotides agree with TRBD2. After removal of 5 bases from V and 1 base from J, the junction contained 5 bases not matched to a gene. Per the germline V gene, CDR1 is MGHRA and CDR2 is YSYEKL. The CDR3 has 18 amino acids. The CDR3 loop is CASSTGLAGGKAKNIQYF. CDR3 sequence (DNA): TGCGCCAGCAGCACGGGACTAGCGGGGGGGAAGGCCAAAAACATTCAGTACTTC.

The rearrangement links TRBV7-2 to TRBJ2-3; D gene unclear. CDR1 SGHTA and CDR2 FQGNSA come from the germline V gene. V lost 2 bases, J lost 6 bases, and 9 bases lay in between. The CDR3 is 13 amino acids. The CDR3 nucleotides are TGTGCCAGCAGCTTAAAGTTCGGGGATACGCAGTATTTT. Protein sequence: CASSLKFGDTQYF.

The chain recombines TRBV19 with TRBJ1-2; D call uncertain. The CDR3 is made up of 13 amino acids. V dropped 3 bases and J dropped 3 bases, with 8 bases sitting between them. Germline assignment: CDR1 LNHDA and CDR2 SQIVND (reference sequence). The DNA for the CDR3 is TGTGCCAGTAGTATGGGAGGGTACTATGGCTACACCTTC. Translation gives CASSMGGYYGYTF.

The V call is TRBV6-5, the J call TRBJ2-7; 7 bases are a match to TRBD2. Germline V CDR1 and CDR2: MNHEY, SVGAGI. Trimming cost V 5 bases and J 6 bases; bases outside gene matches: 10. The length of the CDR3 is 14 residues. The CDR3 reads CASSPRAGVGEQYF. The CDR3 DNA follows: TGTGCCAGCAGTCCTCGGGCGGGGGTTGGCGAGCAGTACTTC.

J is TRBJ1-1 and V is TRBV6-5; 8 bases match TRBD1. The CDR3 covers 15 residues. With 2 bases clipped from V and 1 base from J, the junction kept 3 bases outside the gene matches. Germline V gene lookup returns CDR1 MNHEY and CDR2 SVGAGI. The DNA of the CDR3 is TGTGCCAGCAGTTACGGGACAGGCCCGAACACTGAAGCTTTCTTT. Translation gives CASSYGTGPNTEAFF.

The chain uses TRBV27 and TRBJ1-6; TRBD1 might be the D (5 bases). The ends were cut back, 5 bases at V and 3 bases at J, with 8 bases in the middle. In germline, CDR1 is MNHEY, CDR2 SMNVEV (reference sequence). The CDR3 has 14 amino acids. CDR3 sequence: CASSPGGYNSPLHF. The CDR3 nucleotides read TGTGCCAGCAGTCCGGGGGGCTATAATTCACCCCTCCACTTT.

The rearrangement uses TRBV13 and TRBJ1-3; TRBD1 agrees at 9 bases. The V segment lost 3 bases and the J segment 6 bases; nucleotides outside the gene matches: 12. CDR1 is PRHDT, CDR2 FYEKMQ, per germline (reference sequence). The CDR3 runs 17 residues. The DNA for the CDR3 is TGTGCCAGCAGCTTTACTTTACAGGGGGCGCCCACAAACACCATATATTTT. Translating it yields CASSFTLQGAPTNTIYF.

The chain recombines TRBV10-3 with TRBJ2-1; the D is unclear. This CDR3 spans 16 amino acids. The V gene's germline CDR1 is ENHRY and CDR2 SYGVKD. V lost 3 bases and J lost 4, with 16 bases in between. The CDR3 bases are TGTGCCATCAGTGAACACAGACCGGTGGAATACAATGAGCAGTTCTTC. Its protein is CAISEHRPVEYNEQFF.

This clone was observed a few times. V gene TRBV27 combines with J gene TRBJ2-6; D is uncertain. CDR3 size: 15 residues. Germline V CDR1 and CDR2: MNHEY, SMNVEV (reference sequence). V was pared by 6 bases and J by 2 bases, with 11 bases between. CDR3 DNA sequence: TGTGCCAGCAGCCCTACAGTCACTGGGGCCAACGTCCTGACTTTC. This encodes CASSPTVTGANVLTF.

This rearrangement joins TRBV6-2 or TRBV6-3 to TRBJ1-4; D possibly corresponds to TRBD1 (6 bases). Germline V lookup: CDR1 MNHEY, CDR2 SVGEGT. Between the trimmed V and J ends, which lost 2 bases and 5 bases, there was a span of 9 bases. This CDR3 comprises 14 residues. The CDR3 sequence: CASSYTGTNEKLFF. CDR3 DNA: TGTGCCAGCAGTTACACGGGGACAAATGAAAAACTGTTTTTT.

This clone came up once. The chain is built from TRBV3-1 (or the pseudogene TRBV3-2) and TRBJ1-1; D possibly corresponds to TRBD1 (5 bases). From germline, CDR1 is LGHDT and CDR2 YNNKEL (reference sequence). V was clipped by 4 bases and J by 3 bases, with 21 bases between them. The CDR3 loop spans 17 amino acids. CDR3 DNA sequence: TGTGCCAGCAGCCCCGGGGACTTTCCGGGCGCGGACACTGAAGCTTTCTTT. The encoded protein is CASSPGDFPGADTEAFF.

Written as DNA, the CDR3 is TGCAGCTCAATAACGGGCGGGGACACTGAAGCTTTCTTT. Translated: CSSITGGDTEAFF. The chain joins TRBV29-1 to TRBJ1-1; D is undetermined. CDR1 and CDR2 (germline): SQVTM, ANQGSEA. The CDR3 is 13 amino acids. Trimming left V 8 bases short and J 3 bases short, with 16 bases between.

This chain links TRBV3-1 (or the pseudogene TRBV3-2) with TRBJ1-2; weak D call: TRBD1 (5 bases). Trimming removed 6 bases at V and 7 bases at J, with 18 bases between. Germline-derived CDR1 and CDR2 are LGHDT and YNNKEL (reference sequence). The CDR3 is made up of 14 amino acids. The CDR3 DNA is TGTGCCAGCAGTAAAGGTCCAGGGAAAGGTGGCTACACCTTC. This gives the protein CASSKGPGKGGYTF.

The sample holds a few counts of this clone. This rearrangement joins TRBV4-2 to TRBJ2-7; D might be TRBD2 (6 bases). Germline V gives CDR1 LGHNA, CDR2 YNFKEQ. The V end lost 3 bases, the J end lost 5 bases, and 14 bases lay between the germline ends. The CDR3 runs to 14 residues. DNA of the CDR3: TGTGCCAGCAGCCACACCGGGAGTACCGACGAGCAGTACTTC. Amino acid sequence: CASSHTGSTDEQYF.

The chain is built from TRBV5-4 and TRBJ2-3; tentatively, D is TRBD1 (8 bases). The V gene's germline CDR1 is SGHNT and CDR2 YYREEE (reference sequence). This CDR3 region has 17 residues. V shed 2 bases and J shed 3 bases, with 19 bases lying between them. For the CDR3, the DNA is TGTGCCAGCAGCTTACAGGGGGGGGGCTATGGAACAGATACGCAGTATTTT. Its protein is CASSLQGGGYGTDTQYF. Supplemented by reference TRBV5-4 and TRBJ2-3, the full variable domain reads ETGVTQSPTHLIKTRGQQVTLRCSSQSGHNTVSWYQQALGQGPQFIFQYYREEENGRGNFPPRFSGLQFPNYSSELNVNALELDDSALYLCASSLQGGGYGTDTQYFGPGTRLTVL.

The rearrangement joins TRBV3-1 (or the pseudogene TRBV3-2) to TRBJ2-5; D not certain. This CDR3 contains 14 residues. CDR1 is LGHDT, CDR2 YNNKEL, per germline (reference sequence). The V gene lost 7 bases and the J gene lost 3 bases, with 15 bases spanning the gap. The CDR3 spells CASTKLMEKETQYF. For the CDR3, the DNA is TGTGCCAGCACAAAGTTAATGGAGAAAGAGACCCAGTACTTC.

This chain links TRBV10-2 with TRBJ2-1, with 8 bases identical to TRBD1. Trimming cost V 4 bases and J 6 bases; bases outside gene matches: 11. CDR1 and CDR2 from the germline V gene are WSHSY and SAAADI. The CDR3 runs to 16 residues. The CDR3 nucleotides are TGCGCCAGCAGTGCGGACAGGGAGATTATTTTCAATGAGCAGTTCTTC. Translated: CASSADREIIFNEQFF.